Listed below are T cell receptor beta chains from one sample, sequenced in a study of blood T cell dynamics during melanoma immunotherapy. Assay used: immunoSEQ multiplex PCR; TCRdb lists only in-frame clones, some missing. The sample lists roughly 5,000 clones, 88% occurring once. Sequenced here: blood, sampled from a patient treated with checkpoint blockade. The receptors derive from a human donor with melanoma. Both conserved end residues are part of each CDR3. D genes are given only for firm matches. Expanded clones are given a class, and other clones once, few, many or no size at all.

>NA|NA|TRBV19|TRBJ2-1
TGTGCCAGTAGCCTAAAGGGAGTCTCCTACAATGAGCAGTTCTTC
CASSLKGVSYNEQFF
>once|NA|TRBV7-2|TRBJ2-7
TGTGCCAGCAGCTTAGGAGAGTACGAGCAGTACTTC
CASSLGEYEQYF
>NA|TRBD1|TRBV29-1|TRBJ2-2
TGCAGCGTTAACCGGGACAGAAACACCGGGGAGCTGTTTTTT
CSVNRDRNTGELFF
>few|NA|TRBV18|TRBJ1-2
TGTGCCAGCTCACCGTCCCTACAGGGTGGGTATGGCTACACCTTC
CASSPSLQGGYGYTF
>NA|TRBD1|TRBV7-2|TRBJ1-6
TGTGCCAGCAGCCCGACGACAGGGTATAATTCACCCCTCCACTTT
CASSPTTGYNSPLHF
>NA|TRBD1|TRBV25-1|TRBJ2-7
TGTGCCAGCAGTGAAAGTCGACCGGACAGGGGGAAAATCTACGAGCAGTACTTC
CASSESRPDRGKIYEQYF
>NA|TRBD1|TRBV2|TRBJ1-3
TGTGCCAGCAGCGGACAGGGAACTGGAAACACCATATATTTT
CASSGQGTGNTIYF
>NA|TRBD2|TRBV4-3|TRBJ2-2
TGCGCCAGCAGTCGGGGACTAGCGGGAGAGGTAACCGGGGAGCTGTTTTTT
CASSRGLAGEVTGELFF
>few|NA|TRBV7-2|TRBJ2-5
TGTGCCAGCAGCTTTTACGGCCCGACGGCGCAAGAGACCCAGTACTTC
CASSFYGPTAQETQYF
>NA|TRBD1|TRBV7-3|TRBJ2-2
TGTGCCAGCAGCTTAAAGACAGGGGGCGCCGGGGAGCTGTTTTTT
CASSLKTGGAGELFF
>NA|NA|TRBV6-5|TRBJ1-5
TGTGCCAGCAGCCGAGAATATAGCAATCAGCCCCAGCATTTT
CASSREYSNQPQHF
>NA|TRBD1|TRBV5-6|TRBJ1-5
TGTGCCAGCAGCCCACAGGGGAACAATCAGCCCCAGCATTTT
CASSPQGNNQPQHF
>NA|TRBD2|TRBV5-3|TRBJ2-3
TGTGCCAGAAGCTTTTTAAACCTCAGCGGGAGGCACACAGATACGCAGTATTTT
CARSFLNLSGRHTDTQYF
>NA|NA|TRBV7-2|TRBJ2-6
TGTGCCAGCAGCTTAAATCAGGGGGGGGGCTCTGGGGCCAACGTCCTGACTTTC
CASSLNQGGGSGANVLTF
>NA|TRBD1|TRBV5-1|TRBJ1-3
TGCGCCAGCAGCTTGGGACCGGGACAGATCTCTGGAAACACCATATATTTT
CASSLGPGQISGNTIYF
>NA|TRBD2|TRBV11-1|TRBJ2-7
TGTGCCAGCAGCTTAACGACTAGCGGGTTCTACGAGCAGTACTTC
CASSLTTSGFYEQYF
>NA|TRBD1|TRBV11-2|TRBJ1-6
TGTGCCAGCAGCCTAAGCGGGACAGCTTCTGCGCGGCCCCTCCACTTT
CASSLSGTASARPLHF
>NA|NA|TRBV7-7|TRBJ2-3
TGTGCTAGCAGCTTAGGACAGGCCGGGGGGACAGATACGCAGTATTTT
CASSLGQAGGTDTQYF
>NA|TRBD1|TRBV30|TRBJ1-1
TGTGCCTGGAGCAAGGACAGGGCTGCGAACACTGAAGCTTTCTTT
CAWSKDRAANTEAFF
>NA|TRBD2|TRBV27|TRBJ2-1
TGTGCCAGCAGAACAAGCGGGAGGGCGAATGAGCAGTTCTTC
CASRTSGRANEQFF
>NA|TRBD2|TRBV18|TRBJ2-7
TGTGCCAGCTCACCACGAAATGCGGGAGGATCGGCCGAGCAGTACTTC
CASSPRNAGGSAEQYF
>NA|TRBD1|TRBV5-6|TRBJ2-2
TGTGCCAGCAGCTTGCGGGACAGGGGAATCGGGGAGCTGTTTTTT
CASSLRDRGIGELFF
>NA|TRBD2|TRBV5-5|TRBJ2-7
TGTGCCAGCAGAGGTGTTCGCGGGAGCTCCTACGAGCAGTACTTC
CASRGVRGSSYEQYF
>once|TRBD2|TRBV7-9|TRBJ2-3
TGTGCCAGCAGCCCCCTAGCGGGAGGGGGCTCAGATACGCAGTATTTT
CASSPLAGGGSDTQYF
>NA|TRBD1|TRBV9|TRBJ1-3
TGTGCCAGCAGCGTAGGAGGGACAGGGCTAAGTGGAAACACCATATATTTT
CASSVGGTGLSGNTIYF
>NA|NA|TRBV7-9|TRBJ1-6
TGTGCCAGCAGTCCCGGACAAGGACATTCACCCCTCCACTTT
CASSPGQGHSPLHF
>NA|NA|TRBV5-5|TRBJ2-7
TGTGCCGGGTCTACTGGCGATGCGGGGGCCGAGCAGTACTTC
CAGSTGDAGAEQYF
>NA|TRBD2|TRBV11-2|TRBJ2-7
TGTGCCAGCAGCCGTGTCTCGACTAGCGGCTACGAGCAGTACTTC
CASSRVSTSGYEQYF
>NA|NA|TRBV7-6|TRBJ1-1
TGTGCCAGCAGCTTTGGAAACCTAGACGGAGCTTTCTTT
CASSFGNLDGAFF
>NA|TRBD2|TRBV5-6|TRBJ2-2
TGTGCCAGCAGCTCGAGGGTTACGGGGGGAACCGGGGAGCTGTTTTTT
CASSSRVTGGTGELFF
>NA|NA|TRBV29-1|TRBJ2-1
TGCAGCGTGAACTGGGGATACAATGAGCAGTTCTTC
CSVNWGYNEQFF
>NA|NA|TRBV7-3|TRBJ2-5
TGTGCCAGCAGCTTAGACCTGGCCCGTACGGTGAACCAGTACTTC
CASSLDLARTVNQYF
>NA|NA|TRBV28|TRBJ2-3
TGTGCCAGCAGTGCCCCTCGTCCAGATACGCAGTATTTT
CASSAPRPDTQYF
>NA|TRBD2|TRBV7-3|TRBJ2-1
TGTGCCAGCAGCCCGGGACTAGCGGAGAGGCAGTTCTTC
CASSPGLAERQFF